This T cell receptor beta chain was recorded in a study of kidney transplant recipient with SARS-CoV-2 infection. Trimming stripped 5 bases from V and 5 bases from J, with 24 bases between. Germline-derived CDR1 and CDR2 are LGHDT and YNNKEL (reference sequence). CDR3 length equals 18 residues. TCRdb re-called the reads with MiXCR, one entry per CDR3 protein. Found here are 200,000 to 250,000 distinct CDR3 sequences, less than 35% of them singletons; the top ten hold roughly 7%. The table lists this clonotype with many counts. The clonotype comes from a male patient in his thirties who had COVID-19 and was a kidney transplant recipient. The graft donor may be the source of some T cells. The chain links TRBV3-1 to TRBJ2-2; no reliable D call. Sample: a blood sample, taken at baseline and on day 111 from a kidney transplant recipient. The CDR3, as DNA: TGTGCCAGCAGCGAATCGCCTCCCATTTCAGGCTTGACCGGGGAGCTGTTTTTT. Translating it yields CASSESPPISGLTGELFF.